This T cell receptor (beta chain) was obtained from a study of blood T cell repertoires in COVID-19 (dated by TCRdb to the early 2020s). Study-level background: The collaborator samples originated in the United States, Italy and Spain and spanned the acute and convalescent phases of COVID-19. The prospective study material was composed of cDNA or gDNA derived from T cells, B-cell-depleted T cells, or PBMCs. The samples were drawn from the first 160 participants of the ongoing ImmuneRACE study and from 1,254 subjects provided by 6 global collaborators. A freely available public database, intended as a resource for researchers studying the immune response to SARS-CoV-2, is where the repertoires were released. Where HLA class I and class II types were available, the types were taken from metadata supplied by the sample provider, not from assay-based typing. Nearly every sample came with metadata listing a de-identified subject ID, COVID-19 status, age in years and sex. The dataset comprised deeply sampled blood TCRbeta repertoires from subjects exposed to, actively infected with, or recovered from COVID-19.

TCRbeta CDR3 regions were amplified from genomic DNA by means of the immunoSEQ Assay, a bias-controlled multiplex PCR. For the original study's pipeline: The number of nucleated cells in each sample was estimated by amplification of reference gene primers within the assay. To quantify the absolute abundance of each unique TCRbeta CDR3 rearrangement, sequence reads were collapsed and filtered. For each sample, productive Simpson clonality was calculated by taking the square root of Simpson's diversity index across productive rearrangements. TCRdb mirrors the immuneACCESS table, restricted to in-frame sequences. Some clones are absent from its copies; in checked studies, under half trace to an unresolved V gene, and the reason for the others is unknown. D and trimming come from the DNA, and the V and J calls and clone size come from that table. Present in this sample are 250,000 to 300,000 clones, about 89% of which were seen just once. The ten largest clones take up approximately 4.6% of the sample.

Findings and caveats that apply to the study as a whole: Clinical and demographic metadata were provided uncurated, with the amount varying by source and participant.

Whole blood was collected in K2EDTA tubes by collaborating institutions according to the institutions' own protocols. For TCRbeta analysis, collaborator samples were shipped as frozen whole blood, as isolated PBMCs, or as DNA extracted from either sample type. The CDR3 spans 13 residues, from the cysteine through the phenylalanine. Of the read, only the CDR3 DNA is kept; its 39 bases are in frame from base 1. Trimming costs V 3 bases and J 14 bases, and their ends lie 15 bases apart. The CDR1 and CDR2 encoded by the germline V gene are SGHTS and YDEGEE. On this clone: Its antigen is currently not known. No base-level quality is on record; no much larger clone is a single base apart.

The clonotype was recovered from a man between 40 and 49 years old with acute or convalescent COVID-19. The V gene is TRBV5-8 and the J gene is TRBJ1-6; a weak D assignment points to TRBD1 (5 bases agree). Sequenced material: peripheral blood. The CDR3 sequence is CASSSQEGLALHF. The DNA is TGTGCCAGCAGCTCACAGGAGGGTTTAGCCCTCCACTTT.